This T cell receptor beta chain emerged from a study of shared clonotypes between healthy human individuals. The CDR3 covers 14 residues. Germline CDR1 SGHTA, CDR2 FQGTGA. V shed 5 bases, J shed 3 bases, and the junction held 7 bases outside the gene matches. Genomic DNA of every subset was divided equally among multiple immunoSEQ plates. Authors' methods: Filtering differed since immunoSEQ provided only junctions, with no quality scores. Repertoires were generated with immunoSEQ multiplex PCR, while TCRdb's copy carries only in-frame clones and drops some. That table supplies the V and J calls and clone size; D and trimming were determined from the DNA. This table has 2 million to 2.5 million clones, more than 80% appearing once. The authors divided CD4+ cells into CD45RA+ naive and CD45RA-negative memory subsets.

V is TRBV7-3 and J is TRBJ2-7; 7 bases line up with TRBD1. The sequence was obtained from a man aged 18 to 29 in good health. Some clones in this sample may be carry-over from other donors' samples. Specimen: naive CD4+ T cells from PBMCs. Subset: CD45RA+ positively selected. CDR3 nucleotides: TGTGCCAGCAGCCCCACCGGGACAGACTACGAGCAGTACTTC. Its protein is CASSPTGTDYEQYF.